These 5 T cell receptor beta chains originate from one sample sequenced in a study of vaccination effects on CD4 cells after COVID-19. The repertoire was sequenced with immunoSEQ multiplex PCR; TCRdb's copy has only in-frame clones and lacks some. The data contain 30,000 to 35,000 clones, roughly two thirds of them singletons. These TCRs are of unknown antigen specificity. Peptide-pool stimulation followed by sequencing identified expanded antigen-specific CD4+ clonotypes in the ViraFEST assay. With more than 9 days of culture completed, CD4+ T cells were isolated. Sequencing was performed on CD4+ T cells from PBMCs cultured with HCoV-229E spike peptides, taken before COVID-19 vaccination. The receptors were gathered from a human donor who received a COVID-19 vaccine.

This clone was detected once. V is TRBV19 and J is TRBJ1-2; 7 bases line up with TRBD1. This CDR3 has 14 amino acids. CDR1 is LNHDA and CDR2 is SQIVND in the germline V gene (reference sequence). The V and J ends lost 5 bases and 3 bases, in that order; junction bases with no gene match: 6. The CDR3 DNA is TGTGCCAGTAGTGCCTACACAGGGGACTATGGCTACACCTTC. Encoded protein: CASSAYTGDYGYTF.

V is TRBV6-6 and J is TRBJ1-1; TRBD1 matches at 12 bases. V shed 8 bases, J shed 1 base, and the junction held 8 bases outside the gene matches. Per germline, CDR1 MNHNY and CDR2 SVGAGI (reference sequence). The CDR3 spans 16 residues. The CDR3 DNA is TGTGCCAGCGTAGGGACAGGGGGCAGGGGGAACACTGAAGCTTTCTTT. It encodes CASVGTGGRGNTEAFF.

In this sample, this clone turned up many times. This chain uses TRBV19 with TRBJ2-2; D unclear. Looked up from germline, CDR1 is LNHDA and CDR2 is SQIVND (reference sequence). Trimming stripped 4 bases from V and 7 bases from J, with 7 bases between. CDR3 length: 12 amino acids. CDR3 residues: CASSSRVGELFF. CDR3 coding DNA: TGTGCCAGTAGTAGCCGGGTCGGGGAGCTGTTTTTT.

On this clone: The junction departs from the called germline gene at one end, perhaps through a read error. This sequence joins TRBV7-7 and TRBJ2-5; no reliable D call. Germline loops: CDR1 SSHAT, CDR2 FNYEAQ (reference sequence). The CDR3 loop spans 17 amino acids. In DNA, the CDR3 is TGTGCTAGCAGCTTAGGAAGGGTGATCCGGCCCCAAGAGACCCAGTACTTC. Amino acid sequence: CASSLGRVIRPQETQYF. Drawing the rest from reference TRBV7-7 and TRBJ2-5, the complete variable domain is GAGVSQSPRYKVTKRGQDVTLRCDPISSHATLYWYQQALGQGPEFLTYFNYEAQPDKSGLPSDRFSAERPEGSISTLTIQRTEQRDSAMYRCASSLGRVIRPQETQYFGPGTRLLVL.

In nucleotides, the CDR3 is TGTGCCAGCAGTCAATCCCTACTGGACAGGGGGAAGGGGAATTCACCCCTCCACTTT. Translation gives CASSQSLLDRGKGNSPLHF. The chain couples TRBV28 to TRBJ1-6; 10 bases align to TRBD1. The CDR3 runs 19 residues. V dropped 5 bases and J dropped 7; count of bases not matched to a gene: 17. The V gene's germline CDR1 is MDHEN and CDR2 SYDVKM.